The 17 T cell receptor beta chains listed next were all sequenced from one sample in a study of brain T cells in children with intractable seizures. Generated by immunoSEQ multiplex PCR, the TCRdb table keeps only in-frame clones and is missing some. The repertoire holds around 340,000 clones, with about 93% as singletons. Time point specified: blood from clinic visit 5 months post-surgery; TSC patient then seizure free. The sample here was peripheral blood, taken 5 to 6 months after surgery. The receptors derive from a boy younger than two with tuberous sclerosis and intractable seizures.

V gene TRBV11-2 combines with J gene TRBJ2-7; D is perhaps TRBD1 or TRBD2 (6 bases each). CDR1 is SGHAT and CDR2 is FQNNGV in the germline V gene. The ends were cut back, 3 bases at V and 10 bases at J, with 19 bases in the middle. CDR3 size: 14 residues. Here the CDR3 DNA reads TGTGCCAGCAGCTTGGGCCGGGGGCGCAGAGGCCAGTACTTC. This codes for CASSLGRGRRGQYF.

The genes are TRBV7-9 and TRBJ2-7; TRBD2 might be the D (6 bases). The CDR3 is 18 amino acids. The V end was cut by 2 bases, the J end by 2 bases, with 22 bases between. From germline, CDR1 is SEHNR and CDR2 FQNEAQ (reference sequence). CDR3: CASSLSFKAGRSPYEQYF. The CDR3 DNA is TGTGCCAGCAGCTTATCTTTTAAGGCGGGGAGGAGTCCCTACGAGCAGTACTTC.

V usage is TRBV7-2 and J usage is TRBJ2-7; tentatively, D is TRBD2 (5 bases). Germline assignment: CDR1 SGHTA and CDR2 FQGNSA. The CDR3 length is 14 residues. V dropped 1 base and J dropped 4 bases, with 11 bases sitting between them. The CDR3 bases are TGTGCCAGCAGCTTAGGACCGGGAACGTACGAGCAGTACTTC. Amino acid sequence: CASSLGPGTYEQYF.

The V call is TRBV3-1 (or the pseudogene TRBV3-2), the J call TRBJ1-2, with D tentatively TRBD1 (6 bases). Germline V gives CDR1 LGHDT, CDR2 YNNKEL (reference sequence). The CDR3 runs 15 residues. V lost 8 bases, J lost 0 bases, and 16 bases lay in between. The CDR3 reads CASGRRRQANYGYTF. CDR3 DNA sequence: TGTGCCAGCGGGCGGAGAAGACAGGCTAACTATGGCTACACCTTC.

V and J are TRBV30 and TRBJ1-3, with TRBD1 matching over 7 bases. Germline-derived CDR1 and CDR2 are GTSNPN and SVGIG (reference sequence). The CDR3 is made up of 16 amino acids. Trimming at V came to 0 bases and at J to 3 bases, leaving 8 bases not matched to a gene. Here the CDR3 reads CAWSVFPTGNGNTIYF. As DNA, the CDR3 is TGTGCCTGGAGTGTATTTCCGACAGGGAATGGAAACACCATATATTTT.

This clone was counted a few times. The rearrangement joins TRBV5-1 to TRBJ2-1; D gene ambiguous. The CDR3 consists of 14 residues. The V gene lost 1 base and the J gene lost 0 bases, with 5 bases spanning the gap. Germline V gene data show CDR1 as SGHRS and CDR2 as YFSETQ. The CDR3 sequence is CASSLRSSYNEQFF. CDR3 bases: TGCGCCAGCAGCTTGAGGAGCTCCTACAATGAGCAGTTCTTC.

This chain joins TRBV7-9 and TRBJ2-3; TRBD2 might be the D (6 bases). Per germline, CDR1 SEHNR and CDR2 FQNEAQ (reference sequence). Trimming removed 5 bases at V and 0 bases at J, with 15 bases between. The CDR3 consists of 16 residues. DNA for the CDR3: TGTGCCAGCAGCCCGACGGGGGTCCCTAGCACAGATACGCAGTATTTT. Its protein product is CASSPTGVPSTDTQYF.

The sample holds one count of this clone. The chain links TRBV6-5 to TRBJ1-2; D gene ambiguous. Trimming stripped 6 bases from V and 3 bases from J, with 11 bases between. In germline, CDR1 is MNHEY, CDR2 SVGAGI. The CDR3 is 13 residues long. The CDR3 region is CASSRRRDYGYTF. CDR3 coding DNA: TGTGCCAGCAGCCGCCGGAGGGACTATGGCTACACCTTC.

The V gene is TRBV4-1, the J gene TRBJ2-1; 12 bases fit TRBD2. CDR1 MGHRA and CDR2 YSYEKL come from the germline V gene. The CDR3 has 15 amino acids. V was clipped by 6 bases and J by 6 bases; unmatched bases: 6. CDR3 nucleotide sequence: TGCGCCAGCAGACCACTAGCGGGAGGAAGCAATGAGCAGTTCTTC. Encoded protein: CASRPLAGGSNEQFF.

The chain links TRBV18 to TRBJ1-1; D is perhaps TRBD1 (5 bases). CDR1 and CDR2 (germline): KGHSH, LQKENI. V lost 0 bases and J lost 5, with 10 bases in between. The CDR3 loop spans 14 amino acids. CDR3 nucleotides: TGTGCCAGCTCACCACCGCAGGGAGAGACTGAAGCTTTCTTT. This encodes CASSPPQGETEAFF.

This chain links TRBV11-2 with TRBJ1-1; 9 bases agree with TRBD1. Germline V CDR1 and CDR2: SGHAT, FQNNGV. J gave up 2 bases and V 4 bases, and 5 bases lay outside the gene matches. The CDR3 has 15 amino acids. The CDR3 region is CASSSAGQGNTEAFF. The CDR3 bases are TGTGCCAGCAGCTCAGCGGGACAGGGCAACACTGAAGCTTTCTTT.

The V gene is TRBV6-5, the J gene TRBJ2-1, with a weak D call TRBD1 (6 bases). This CDR3 region has 14 residues. Germline CDR1 reads MNHEY; CDR2 reads SVGAGI. V shed 6 bases and J shed 5 bases, with 14 bases lying between them. CDR3 nucleotide sequence: TGTGCCAGCAGACAGGGATTCAACCACAATGAGCAGTTCTTC. It codes for CASRQGFNHNEQFF.

The rearrangement joins TRBV12-3 or TRBV12-4 to TRBJ2-7; no clear D gene. CDR3 length equals 9 residues. Trimming cost V 11 bases and J 2 bases, with 4 bases left between them. The DNA of the CDR3 is TGTGCCCCTACCTACGAGCAGTACTTC. This translates into CAPTYEQYF.

The chain combines TRBV6-1 with TRBJ2-5; D may correspond to TRBD1 or TRBD2 (5 bases each). The CDR3 length is 11 residues. CDR1 MNHNS and CDR2 SASEGT come from the germline V gene. V was clipped by 3 bases and J by 7 bases, with 6 bases between them. The CDR3 DNA sequence: TGTGCCAGCAGTGATGGGGGGACCCAGTACTTC. This translates into CASSDGGTQYF.

The chain has TRBV27 and TRBJ2-1; the match to TRBD2 covers 8 bases. The CDR3 is 17 residues long. The V gene end was trimmed by 7 bases and the J gene end by 4 bases; junction bases not matched to a gene: 15. Germline-derived CDR1 and CDR2 are MNHEY and SMNVEV (reference sequence). The CDR3 here is CASTLAGRSKNYNEQFF. The DNA of the CDR3 is TGTGCCAGCACGCTAGCGGGCCGTTCAAAGAATTACAATGAGCAGTTCTTC.

The chain uses TRBV7-6 and TRBJ2-1; TRBD1 might be the D (6 bases). CDR3 length: 20 residues. Trimming took off 1 base at V and 0 bases at J, with 22 bases between the two ends. Looked up from germline, CDR1 is SGHVS and CDR2 is FNYEAQ. The CDR3 loop reads CASSLVLWAGTDSSYNEQFF. The CDR3 DNA sequence: TGTGCCAGCAGCTTAGTACTATGGGCAGGGACGGACAGCTCCTACAATGAGCAGTTCTTC.

The chain joins TRBV2 to TRBJ2-1; tentatively, D is TRBD1 or TRBD2 (6 bases each). Germline assignment: CDR1 SNHLY and CDR2 FYNNEI. The CDR3 covers 15 residues. Trimming took off 8 bases at V and 5 bases at J, with 19 bases between the two ends. CDR3 sequence reads: CASRRGTTANNEQFF. CDR3 in DNA: TGTGCCAGCCGCCGCGGGACAACGGCAAACAATGAGCAGTTCTTC.